Included here is one T cell receptor beta chain sequence, with context. Its antigen is not identified. These data are taken from a study of OX40 agonist ivuxolimab in advanced cancers. Notes on the study in general: Antigen specificity of clonally expanded peripheral T cells was not established. Mean expanded clone counts were higher in CD8+ than CD4+ T cells.

This table comes from immunoSEQ multiplex PCR, and its TCRdb copy is limited to in-frame clones, with some not included. The sample holds over 50,000 clones, roughly 92% seen once. V dropped 6 bases and J dropped 5; count of bases not matched to a gene: 6. CDR3 length: 14 amino acids. Looked up from germline, CDR1 is SQVTM and CDR2 is ANQGSEA. This specimen consisted of CD4+ or CD8+ T cells sorted from blood, obtained in a trial of the OX40 agonist ivuxolimab. The TCR was taken from an adult with an advanced solid tumor such as melanoma, head and neck, liver or kidney cancer. The rearrangement uses TRBV29-1 and TRBJ2-2, with 10 positions matching TRBD1. The DNA for the CDR3 is TGCAGCGTAGCCGGGACAGGGGATACCGGGGAGCTGTTTTTT. As protein: CSVAGTGDTGELFF.